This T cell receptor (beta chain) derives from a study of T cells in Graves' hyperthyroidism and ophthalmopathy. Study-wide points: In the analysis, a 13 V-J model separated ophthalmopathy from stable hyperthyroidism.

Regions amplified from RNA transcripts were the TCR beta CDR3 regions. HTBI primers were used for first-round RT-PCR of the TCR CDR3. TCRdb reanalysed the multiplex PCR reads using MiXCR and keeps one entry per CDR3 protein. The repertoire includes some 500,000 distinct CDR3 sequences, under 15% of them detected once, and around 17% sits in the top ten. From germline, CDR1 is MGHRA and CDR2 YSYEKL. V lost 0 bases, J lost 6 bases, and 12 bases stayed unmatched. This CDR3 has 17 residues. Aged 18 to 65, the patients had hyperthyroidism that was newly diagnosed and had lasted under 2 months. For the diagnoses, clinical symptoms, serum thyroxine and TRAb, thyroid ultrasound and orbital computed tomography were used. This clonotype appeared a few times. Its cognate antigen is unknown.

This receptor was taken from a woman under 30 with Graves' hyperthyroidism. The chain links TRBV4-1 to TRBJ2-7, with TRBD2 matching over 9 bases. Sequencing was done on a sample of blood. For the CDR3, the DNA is TGCGCCAGCAGCCAAGATCCCGCAGTTAGCGGGAGTAGCGAGCAGTACTTC. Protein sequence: CASSQDPAVSGSSEQYF.